What follows are 24 T cell receptor beta chains derived from one specimen sequenced in a study of blood T cells in healthy people across ages. Sample-barcoded 5' priming and a J-beta primer mix drove a second PCR of roughly 6 to 12 cycles. TCRdb re-called the 5' RACE reads through MiXCR, storing one row per CDR3 protein. The profile shows about 1.5 million distinct CDR3 sequences, roughly 43% of them singletons. The sample taken for sequencing was blood. The receptors originated from a woman aged 18-29 years in good health.

The genes are TRBV9 and TRBJ2-1; TRBD2 matches at 7 bases. Germline V gene data show CDR1 as SGDLS and CDR2 as YYNGEE. The J segment lost 8 bases and the V segment lost 0 bases, leaving 8 bases of the junction unmatched. CDR3 length: 15 residues. The CDR3 sequence: CASSVVPGRVDEQFF. CDR3 coding DNA: TGTGCCAGCAGCGTAGTTCCAGGGAGGGTTGATGAGCAGTTCTTC.

This chain links TRBV5-5 with TRBJ2-1; 9 nucleotides match TRBD1. The closer fit of TRBJ2-7 to the DNA end suggests the J call may be wrong. Germline V gene lookup returns CDR1 SGHKS and CDR2 YYEKEE (reference sequence). This CDR3 region has 15 residues. This chain's CDR3 is CASSSPDRGLDEQYF. In DNA form, the CDR3 reads TGTGCCAGCAGCTCCCCGGACAGGGGTTTGGATGAGCAGTACTTC.

This clonotype was detected a few times. The chain recombines TRBV20-1 with TRBJ2-1, with 7 bases identical to TRBD2. This CDR3 region has 13 residues. Germline V gene sequence: CDR1 DFQATT, CDR2 SNEGSKA (reference sequence). V gave up 7 bases and J gave up 8 bases; unmatched junction bases: 11. As DNA, the CDR3 is TGCAGTGTAGCGAGTAGCGGGTCTTATGAGCAGTTCTTC. It yields the protein CSVASSGSYEQFF.

This clonotype was found a few times. V and J are TRBV6-2 or TRBV6-3 and TRBJ1-2, with 12 bases aligning to TRBD1. The germline gives CDR1 MNHEY, CDR2 SVGEGT. Losses at the gene ends were 2 bases for V and 7 bases for J; bases not matched to a gene: 5. This CDR3 is built from 15 residues. The CDR3 is CASSYGGTGGLGYTF. The CDR3, as DNA: TGTGCCAGCAGTTACGGCGGGACAGGGGGCCTTGGCTACACCTTC.

V and J are TRBV20-1 and TRBJ2-3; 7 bases align to TRBD2. CDR3 length: 13 amino acids. V trimming: 5 bases; J trimming: 7 bases; junction bases outside the gene matches: 9. The germline V gene encodes CDR1 DFQATT and CDR2 SNEGSKA (reference sequence). The CDR3 protein is CSAPPGLKNTQYF. Written as DNA, the CDR3 is TGCAGTGCTCCTCCGGGACTAAAAAATACGCAGTATTTT.

V is TRBV27 and J is TRBJ1-1; TRBD1 might be the D (6 bases). Trimming removed 5 bases from V and 5 bases from J, with 18 bases in between. This CDR3 contains 15 residues. Germline V CDR1 and CDR2: MNHEY, SMNVEV (reference sequence). The DNA of the CDR3 is TGTGCCAGCAGTAGAACCCTGGGGGCCGGGACTGAAGCTTTCTTT. This sequence encodes CASSRTLGAGTEAFF.

The rearrangement links TRBV7-8 to TRBJ1-1; 10 bases are shared with TRBD1. Trimming at V came to 5 bases and at J to 1 base, leaving 7 bases not matched to a gene. There are 16 residues in the CDR3. CDR1 is SGHVS and CDR2 is FQNEAQ in the germline V gene. This chain's CDR3 is CASSSFGQGENTEAFF. The CDR3 DNA reads TGTGCCAGCAGCAGCTTTGGACAGGGGGAGAACACTGAAGCTTTCTTT.

The V gene is TRBV20-1, the J gene TRBJ1-4, with TRBD1 identical over 7 bases. V lost 0 bases and J lost 8; bases outside the gene matches: 6. The CDR3 sequence is 14 residues long. The germline V gene encodes CDR1 DFQATT and CDR2 SNEGSKA (reference sequence). CDR3 protein: CSARDSRGDEKLFF. The CDR3 region has the DNA TGCAGTGCTAGAGATAGCAGGGGGGACGAAAAACTGTTTTTT.

The V gene is TRBV20-1, the J gene TRBJ1-1; no definite D call. Trimming took off 0 bases at V and 5 bases at J, with 4 bases between the two ends. This CDR3 spans 11 amino acids. Germline lookup yields CDR1 DFQATT and CDR2 SNEGSKA (reference sequence). The CDR3 region is CSARDITEAFF. For the CDR3, the DNA is TGCAGTGCTAGAGATATAACTGAAGCTTTCTTT.

The chain has TRBV27 and TRBJ1-2; 8 bases line up with TRBD1. CDR1 and CDR2 from the germline V gene are MNHEY and SMNVEV (reference sequence). The junction had 6 bases not matched to a gene; V was cut back by 4 bases and J by 8 bases. The CDR3 is made up of 13 amino acids. CDR3 region: CASSSTGVGGYTF. DNA for the CDR3: TGTGCCAGCAGTTCGACAGGGGTTGGAGGCTACACCTTC.

There are many counts of this clonotype. The V call is TRBV4-1, the J call TRBJ2-1, with D perhaps matching TRBD2 (6 bases). The ends were cut back, 0 bases at V and 5 bases at J, with 11 bases in the middle. Germline-derived CDR1 and CDR2 are MGHRA and YSYEKL. CDR3 size: 15 residues. Here the CDR3 DNA reads TGCGCCAGCAGCCAAGACAGGAGGGGTGACAATGAGCAGTTCTTC. Protein product: CASSQDRRGDNEQFF.

The rearrangement uses TRBV11-2 and TRBJ2-1, with D tentatively TRBD1 or TRBD2 (6 bases each). The tail of the sequence fits TRBJ2-7 better, so the J call may be wrong. In germline, CDR1 is SGHAT, CDR2 FQNNGV. The CDR3 consists of 16 residues. This CDR3 reads CASSLSPGAAYNEQYF. CDR3 sequence (DNA): TGTGCCAGCAGCTTAAGTCCGGGGGCGGCGTACAATGAGCAGTACTTC.

This clonotype was seen a few times. J is TRBJ1-6 and V is TRBV5-1; 7 bases are a match to TRBD1. The CDR3 contains 17 residues. V trimming: 5 bases; J trimming: 0 bases; junction bases outside the gene matches: 8. CDR1 and CDR2 from the germline V gene are SGHRS and YFSETQ. Here the CDR3 reads CASSRGPEGSYNSPLHF. Written as DNA, the CDR3 is TGCGCCAGCAGTAGGGGGCCCGAGGGCTCCTATAATTCACCCCTCCACTTT. The whole variable domain, remainder taken from reference TRBV5-1 and TRBJ1-6, is KAGVTQTPRYLIKTRGQQVTLSCSPISGHRSVSWYQQTPGQGLQFLFEYFSETQRNKGNFPGRFSGRQFSNSRSEMNVSTLELGDSALYLCASSRGPEGSYNSPLHFGNGTRLTVT.

In DNA, the CDR3 is TGTGCCAGCAGCCAAGATCGGGGGGCCGCTGGGTCACCCCTCCACTTT. Amino acid sequence: CASSQDRGAAGSPLHF. The V and J genes are TRBV4-2 and TRBJ1-6; maybe TRBD1 (6 bases). Germline CDR1 reads LGHNA; CDR2 reads YNFKEQ. V was clipped by 0 bases and J by 10 bases, with 16 bases between them. There are 16 residues in the CDR3.

The rearrangement joins TRBV20-1 to TRBJ2-1, with D possibly being TRBD1 or TRBD2 (5 bases each). Germline CDR1 and CDR2: DFQATT and SNEGSKA (reference sequence). V was shortened by 6 bases and J by 6 bases, with 12 bases between the two germline ends. There are 12 residues in the CDR3. This CDR3 is CSARRGRNEQFF. The CDR3 DNA reads TGCAGTGCCCGCCGGGGACGCAATGAGCAGTTCTTC.

About this clonotype itself: One base away lies a much larger clone, so this may be a sequencing read error. The V and J genes are TRBV29-1 and TRBJ2-1; weak D call: TRBD2 (5 bases). The V and J ends lost 7 bases and 10 bases respectively, with 17 bases between them. The CDR3 covers 12 residues. The germline V gene encodes CDR1 SQVTM and CDR2 ANQGSEA. The CDR3 DNA reads TGCAGCGCAAGACTACAGAACTACGAGCAGTTCTTC. Its translation: CSARLQNYEQFF.

The chain couples TRBV9 to TRBJ2-4; no firm D call. CDR1 and CDR2 from the germline V gene are SGDLS and YYNGEE. V was trimmed by 0 bases and J by 4 bases, leaving 5 bases between them. This CDR3 is built from 13 residues. CDR3 sequence (DNA): TGTGCCAGCAGCGTAGGCAGTAAAAACATTCAGTACTTC. Translating it yields CASSVGSKNIQYF.

This clonotype was detected a few times. V and J are TRBV6-2 or TRBV6-3 and TRBJ2-1; D perhaps matches TRBD2 (5 bases). The length of the CDR3 is 15 residues. Germline V gene sequence: CDR1 MNHEY, CDR2 SVGEGT. The germline V and J ends were trimmed by 2 bases and 5 bases, with 13 bases remaining between them. CDR3 loop: CASSYPGLGDNEQFF. The DNA of the CDR3 is TGTGCCAGCAGTTACCCCGGACTGGGTGACAATGAGCAGTTCTTC.

The chain combines TRBV18 with TRBJ1-5; D is undetermined. With 8 bases removed from V and 15 bases from J, the gap between germline ends came to 8 bases. Germline-derived CDR1 and CDR2 are KGHSH and LQKENI. The CDR3 covers 8 residues. CDR3 DNA sequence: TGTGCCAGCCGCAGAGCGCATTTT. Translating it yields CASRRAHF.

This clonotype was counted only a few times. V and J are TRBV3-1 and TRBJ2-3; no reliable D call. Germline-derived CDR1 and CDR2 are LGHDT and YNNKEL (reference sequence). This CDR3 is 14 amino acids long. The V end was cut by 4 bases, the J end by 1 base, with 9 bases between. The CDR3 sequence: CASSPSTGTDTQYF. In nucleotides, the CDR3 is TGTGCCAGCAGCCCATCGACTGGCACAGATACGCAGTATTTT.

This clonotype has a handful of counts. CDR3: CSVDEQGIGSGQYF. In nucleotides, the CDR3 is TGCAGCGTTGACGAGCAGGGGATAGGTTCTGGGCAGTACTTC. The chain employs TRBV29-1 and TRBJ2-7, with D perhaps TRBD1 (6 bases). There are 14 residues in the CDR3. The V end lost 3 bases, the J end lost 9 bases, and 21 bases lay between the germline ends. Germline CDR1 SQVTM, CDR2 ANQGSEA.

This chain uses TRBV7-9 with TRBJ2-1, with 8 positions matching TRBD2. Trimming cost V 8 bases and J 5 bases; bases outside gene matches: 8. CDR1 SEHNR and CDR2 FQNEAQ come from the germline V gene (reference sequence). The CDR3 has 14 amino acids. The DNA of the CDR3 is TGTGCCAGCGCCTCCGGGACTAGTCACAATGAGCAGTTCTTC. It encodes CASASGTSHNEQFF.

V gene TRBV27 combines with J gene TRBJ2-3; D is uncertain. Germline V gene data show CDR1 as MNHEY and CDR2 as SMNVEV (reference sequence). There are 14 residues in the CDR3. V was trimmed by 5 bases and J by 1 base, leaving 10 bases between them. The CDR3, as DNA: TGTGCCAGCAGTCGAAGTAGCCGCACAGATACGCAGTATTTT. Translation: CASSRSSRTDTQYF.

V is TRBV7-2 and J is TRBJ2-7; no firm D call. There are 14 residues in the CDR3. The germline gives CDR1 SGHTA, CDR2 FQGNSA. V was cut by 1 base and J by 3 bases, with 10 bases left in between. CDR3 nucleotides: TGTGCCAGCAGCTTAGGGAGTTATGGCTACGAGCAGTACTTC. It codes for CASSLGSYGYEQYF.